The text below deals with one T cell receptor (beta chain). Its antigen is undetermined. The repertoire was sequenced with immunoSEQ multiplex PCR; TCRdb's copy has only in-frame clones and lacks some. The profile shows some 150,000 clones, 85% to 95% of them singletons. The sample is drawn from a study of T cell responses to AZD1222 COVID-19 vaccine. Trimming cost V 3 bases and J 4 bases, with 3 bases left between them. The CDR3 is made up of 11 amino acids. Overall study results and limits: The donor cohort was predominantly white British with a female majority, and clonal diversity may have been underestimated. The repertoires were collected only after the peak T cell response. Baseline seropositives among AZD1222 recipients totaled only six or seven.

The sequencing here drew on peripheral blood, taken 28 days after the second AZD1222 dose. The rearrangement joins TRBV12-3 or TRBV12-4 to TRBJ1-1; D remains unclear. The origin of this receptor is an adult who received the AZD1222 COVID-19 vaccine. The CDR3 loop reads CASSFSTEAFF. DNA for the CDR3: TGTGCCAGCAGTTTTAGCACTGAAGCTTTCTTT.